The source of this T cell receptor (beta chain) is a study of T-cell reconstitution after alpha-beta-depleted transplantation in children. This clonotype was picked up many times. The J segment lost 4 bases and the V segment lost 6 bases, leaving 10 bases of the junction unmatched. Germline loops: CDR1 MNHEY, CDR2 SVGEGT. The CDR3 spans 15 residues. For TCRbeta, the library was prepared with unique molecular identifiers. TCRdb used MiXCR to reprocess the PCR reads, holding one entry per CDR3 protein. Here the sample spans hundreds of thousands of distinct CDR3 sequences, 12% being singletons. Specimen: PBMCs from the stem cell graft donor, collected from the stem cell graft. The chain joins TRBV6-2 or TRBV6-3 to TRBJ2-7; 9 bases match TRBD1. This sequence originates from a human donor who donated a stem cell graft to a child with acute lymphoblastic leukemia. The CDR3 region has the DNA TGTGCCAGCAGCGACAGGGGGAGAGGTACTTACGAGCAGTACTTC. Its protein product is CASSDRGRGTYEQYF.